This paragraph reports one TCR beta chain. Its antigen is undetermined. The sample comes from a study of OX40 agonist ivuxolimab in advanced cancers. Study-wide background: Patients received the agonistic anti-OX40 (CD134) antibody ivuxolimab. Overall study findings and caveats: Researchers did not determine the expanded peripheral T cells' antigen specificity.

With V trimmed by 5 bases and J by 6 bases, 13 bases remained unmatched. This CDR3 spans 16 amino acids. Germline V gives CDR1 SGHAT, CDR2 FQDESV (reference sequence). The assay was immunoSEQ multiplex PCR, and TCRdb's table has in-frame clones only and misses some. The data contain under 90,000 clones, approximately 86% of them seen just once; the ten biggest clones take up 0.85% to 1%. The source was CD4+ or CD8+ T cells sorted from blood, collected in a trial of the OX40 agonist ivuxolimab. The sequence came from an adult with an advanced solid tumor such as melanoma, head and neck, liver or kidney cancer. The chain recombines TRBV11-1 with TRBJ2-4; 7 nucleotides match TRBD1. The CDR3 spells CASSGHSGTEGNIQYF. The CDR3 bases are TGTGCCAGCAGCGGGCATTCCGGGACAGAGGGAAACATTCAGTACTTC.